This TCR beta chain originates from a study of T cells after posttransplantation cyclophosphamide. Whole-study results and caveats: Later blood repertoires were often dominated by clones from the donor CD8+ memory compartment.

This CDR3 has 19 residues. V shed 5 bases, J shed 0 bases, and the junction held 10 bases outside the gene matches. CDR1 and CDR2 (germline): LNHDA, SQIVND (reference sequence). This clone was seen ten or more times. Its antigen remains unidentified. The repertoire was sequenced with immunoSEQ multiplex PCR; TCRdb's copy has only in-frame clones and lacks some. Recorded here are about 36,000 clones, with no singletons, and the ten leading clones hold 1% to 1.5%. On the day of bone marrow donation, the related graft donor provided peripheral blood. The chain uses TRBV19 and TRBJ2-1, with 13 bases fitting TRBD2. Source material: PBMCs. The origin of this receptor is a girl aged 5 to 17 in good health, CMV-negative, and a related stem cell transplant donor. CDR3 residues: CASSQLGTSGASSYNEQFF. Written as DNA, the CDR3 is TGTGCCAGTAGTCAGTTGGGGACTAGCGGGGCGAGCTCCTACAATGAGCAGTTCTTC. The whole variable domain, filled in from reference TRBV19 and TRBJ2-1, reads DGGITQSPKYLFRKEGQNVTLSCEQNLNHDAMYWYRQDPGQGLRLIYYSQIVNDFQKGDIAEGYSVSREKKESFPLTVTSAQKNPTAFYLCASSQLGTSGASSYNEQFFGPGTRLTVL.